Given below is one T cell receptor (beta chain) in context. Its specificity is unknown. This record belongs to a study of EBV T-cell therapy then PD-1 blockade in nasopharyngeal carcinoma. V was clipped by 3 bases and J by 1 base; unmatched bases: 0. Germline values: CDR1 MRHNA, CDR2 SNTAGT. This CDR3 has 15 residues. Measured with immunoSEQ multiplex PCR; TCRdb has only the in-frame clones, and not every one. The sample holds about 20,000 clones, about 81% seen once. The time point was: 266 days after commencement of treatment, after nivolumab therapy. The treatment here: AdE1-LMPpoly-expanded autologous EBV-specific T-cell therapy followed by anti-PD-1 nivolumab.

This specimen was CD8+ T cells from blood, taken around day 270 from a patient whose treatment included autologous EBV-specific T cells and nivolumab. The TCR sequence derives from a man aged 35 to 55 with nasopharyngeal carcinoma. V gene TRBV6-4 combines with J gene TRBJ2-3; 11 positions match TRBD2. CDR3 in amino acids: CASSETSGGTDTQYF. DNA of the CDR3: TGTGCCAGCAGTGAGACTAGCGGGGGCACAGATACGCAGTATTTT.